The entry below gives a single T cell receptor beta chain sequence along with its context. Its target is not known. Treatment denoted: oral pan-JAK inhibitor, 5-10 mg twice daily. Lesional scalp punch biopsies and peripheral blood came from alopecia areata patients. The ends were cut back, 7 bases at V and 5 bases at J, with 12 bases in the middle. Germline CDR1 and CDR2: SGDLS and YYNGEE. CDR3 length equals 12 residues. This sample was included in a study of CD8+ T cells in alopecia areata. For the study at large: Affected scalp percentage set treated patients' severity scores. General observations from the study: Expanded CD8+ clones among the top 100, and scalp clonality, were significantly decreased by tofacitinib.

RNA extraction and reverse transcription yielded cDNA as sequencing template. The table came from immunoSEQ multiplex PCR; TCRdb's copy has only in-frame clones and leaves some out. This sample has 110,000 or so clones, with roughly three fifths found just once. The sequence was obtained from a human donor with alopecia areata. The chain has TRBV9 and TRBJ2-5; the D is unclear. Sequenced material: CD4+ T cells sorted from blood, taken at week 24, from a patient treated with tofacitinib. This CDR3 is CASHPLRETQYF. The CDR3 coding sequence is TGTGCCAGCCACCCCCTGAGGGAGACCCAGTACTTC.